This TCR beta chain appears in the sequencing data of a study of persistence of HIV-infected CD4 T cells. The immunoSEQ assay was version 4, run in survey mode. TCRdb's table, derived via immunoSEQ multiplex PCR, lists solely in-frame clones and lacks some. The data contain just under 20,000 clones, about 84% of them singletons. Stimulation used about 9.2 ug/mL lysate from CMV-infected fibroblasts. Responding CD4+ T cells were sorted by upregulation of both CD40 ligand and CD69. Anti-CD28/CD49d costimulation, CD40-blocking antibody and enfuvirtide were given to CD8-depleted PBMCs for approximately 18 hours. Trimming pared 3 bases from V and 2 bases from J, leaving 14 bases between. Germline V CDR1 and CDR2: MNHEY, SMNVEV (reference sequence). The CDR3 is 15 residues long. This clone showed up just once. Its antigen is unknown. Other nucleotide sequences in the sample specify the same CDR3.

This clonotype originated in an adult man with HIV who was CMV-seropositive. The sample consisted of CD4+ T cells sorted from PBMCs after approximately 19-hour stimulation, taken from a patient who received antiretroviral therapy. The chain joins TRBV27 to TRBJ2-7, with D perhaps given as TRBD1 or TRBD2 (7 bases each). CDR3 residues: CASSLGGGGTYEQYF. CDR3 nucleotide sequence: TGTGCCAGCAGTTTGGGAGGGGGCGGTACCTACGAGCAGTACTTC.